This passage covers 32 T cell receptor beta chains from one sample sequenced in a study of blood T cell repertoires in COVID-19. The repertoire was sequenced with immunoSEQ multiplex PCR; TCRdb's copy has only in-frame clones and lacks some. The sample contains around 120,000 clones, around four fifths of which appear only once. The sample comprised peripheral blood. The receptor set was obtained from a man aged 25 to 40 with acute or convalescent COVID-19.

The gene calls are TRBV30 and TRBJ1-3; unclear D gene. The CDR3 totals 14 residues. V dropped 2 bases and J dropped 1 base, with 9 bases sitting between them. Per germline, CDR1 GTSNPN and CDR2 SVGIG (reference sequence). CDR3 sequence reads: CAWSIAPSGNTIYF. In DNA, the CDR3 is TGTGCCTGGAGTATAGCGCCTTCTGGAAACACCATATATTTT.

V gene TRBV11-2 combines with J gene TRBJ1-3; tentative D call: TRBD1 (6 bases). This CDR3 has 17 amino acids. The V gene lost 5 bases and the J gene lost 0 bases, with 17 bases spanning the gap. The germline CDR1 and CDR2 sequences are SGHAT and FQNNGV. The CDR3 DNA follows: TGTGCCAGCAGCAACTCCGCCCTCAGGGGCTCTGGAAACACCATATATTTT. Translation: CASSNSALRGSGNTIYF.

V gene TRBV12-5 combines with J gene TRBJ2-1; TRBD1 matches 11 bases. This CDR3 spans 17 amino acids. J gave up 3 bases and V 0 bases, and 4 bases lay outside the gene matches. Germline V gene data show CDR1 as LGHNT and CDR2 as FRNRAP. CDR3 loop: CASGLVVGQGGYNEQFF. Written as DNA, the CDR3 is TGTGCTAGTGGTTTGGTAGTGGGACAGGGGGGCTACAATGAGCAGTTCTTC.

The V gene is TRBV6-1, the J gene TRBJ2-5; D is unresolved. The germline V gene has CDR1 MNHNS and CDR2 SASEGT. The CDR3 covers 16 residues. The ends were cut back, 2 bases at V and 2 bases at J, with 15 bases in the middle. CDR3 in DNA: TGTGCCAGCAGTGAACTGTATTACAGCTTTCAAGAGACCCAGTACTTC. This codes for CASSELYYSFQETQYF.

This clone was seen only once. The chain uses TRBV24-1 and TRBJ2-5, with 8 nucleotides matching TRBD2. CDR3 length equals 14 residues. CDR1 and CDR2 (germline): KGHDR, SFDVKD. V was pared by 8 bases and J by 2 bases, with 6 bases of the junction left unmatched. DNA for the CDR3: TGTGCCACCATGAAGAGCGGGGGACAAGAGACCCAGTACTTC. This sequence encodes CATMKSGGQETQYF.

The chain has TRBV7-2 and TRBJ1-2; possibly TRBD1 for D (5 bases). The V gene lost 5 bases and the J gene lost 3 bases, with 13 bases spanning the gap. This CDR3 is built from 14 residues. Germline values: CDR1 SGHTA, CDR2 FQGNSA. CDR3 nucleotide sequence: TGTGCCAGCAGCCCTATTGGGGCCTACTATGGCTACACCTTC. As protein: CASSPIGAYYGYTF.

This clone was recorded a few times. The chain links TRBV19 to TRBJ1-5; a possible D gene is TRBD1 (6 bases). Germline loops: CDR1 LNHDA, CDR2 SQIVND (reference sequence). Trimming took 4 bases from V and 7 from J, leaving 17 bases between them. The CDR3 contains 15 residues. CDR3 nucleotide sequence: TGTGCCAGTAGTACTCGTCAGTGGGGGGGCCAGCCCCAGCATTTT. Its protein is CASSTRQWGGQPQHF. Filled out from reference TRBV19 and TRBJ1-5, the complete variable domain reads DGGITQSPKYLFRKEGQNVTLSCEQNLNHDAMYWYRQDPGQGLRLIYYSQIVNDFQKGDIAEGYSVSREKKESFPLTVTSAQKNPTAFYLCASSTRQWGGQPQHFGDGTRLSIL.

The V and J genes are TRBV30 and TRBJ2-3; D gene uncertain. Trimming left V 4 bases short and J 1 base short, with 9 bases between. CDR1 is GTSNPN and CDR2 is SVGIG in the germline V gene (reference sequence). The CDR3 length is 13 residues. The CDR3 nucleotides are TGTGCCTGGATGGTGGGCGGCACAGATACGCAGTATTTT. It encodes CAWMVGGTDTQYF.

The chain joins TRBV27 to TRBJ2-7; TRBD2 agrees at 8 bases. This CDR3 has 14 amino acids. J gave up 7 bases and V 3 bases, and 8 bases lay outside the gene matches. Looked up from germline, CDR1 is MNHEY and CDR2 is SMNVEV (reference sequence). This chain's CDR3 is CASSLGTGGNEQYF. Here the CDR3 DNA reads TGTGCCAGCAGTTTGGGGACGGGGGGGAATGAGCAGTACTTC.

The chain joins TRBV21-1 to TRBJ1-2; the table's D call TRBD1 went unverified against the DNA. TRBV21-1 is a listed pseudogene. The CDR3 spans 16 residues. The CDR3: CASSKVEDRATYGYTF. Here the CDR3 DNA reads TGTGCCAGCAGCAAAGTGGAAGACAGGGCTACCTATGGCTACACCTTC.

This CDR3 is CASSESGGRTDTQYF. CDR3 nucleotide sequence: TGTGCCAGCAGTGAATCGGGCGGGAGGACAGATACGCAGTATTTT. This sequence joins TRBV6-1 and TRBJ2-3; TRBD2 matches at 8 bases. CDR3 length: 15 residues. J gave up 3 bases and V 2 bases, and 4 bases lay outside the gene matches. The germline CDR1 and CDR2 sequences are MNHNS and SASEGT.

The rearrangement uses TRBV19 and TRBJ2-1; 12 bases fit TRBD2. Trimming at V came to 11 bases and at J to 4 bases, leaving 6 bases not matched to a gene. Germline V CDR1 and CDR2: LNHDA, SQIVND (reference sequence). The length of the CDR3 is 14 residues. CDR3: CAVTSGSVYNEQFF. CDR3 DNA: TGTGCCGTGACTAGCGGGAGTGTATACAATGAGCAGTTCTTC.

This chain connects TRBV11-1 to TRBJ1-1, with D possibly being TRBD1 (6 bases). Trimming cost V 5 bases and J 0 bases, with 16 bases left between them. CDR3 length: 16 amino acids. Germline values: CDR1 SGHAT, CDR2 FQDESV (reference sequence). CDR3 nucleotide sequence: TGTGCCAGCAGCGCGGGCCGGACAGTCATGAACACTGAAGCTTTCTTT. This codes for CASSAGRTVMNTEAFF.

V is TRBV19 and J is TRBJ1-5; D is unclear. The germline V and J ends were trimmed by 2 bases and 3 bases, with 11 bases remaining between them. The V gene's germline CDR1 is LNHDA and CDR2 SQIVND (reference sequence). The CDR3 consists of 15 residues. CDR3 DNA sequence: TGTGCCAGTAGTATAAAAGGAGGCAACAATCAGCCCCAGCATTTT. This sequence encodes CASSIKGGNNQPQHF.

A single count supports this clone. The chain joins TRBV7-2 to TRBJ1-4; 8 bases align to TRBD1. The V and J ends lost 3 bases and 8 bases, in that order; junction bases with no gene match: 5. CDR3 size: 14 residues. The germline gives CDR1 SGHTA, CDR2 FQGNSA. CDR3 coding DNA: TGTGCCAGCAGCTTCAGGGGGCTCGGAGAAAAACTGTTTTTT. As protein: CASSFRGLGEKLFF.

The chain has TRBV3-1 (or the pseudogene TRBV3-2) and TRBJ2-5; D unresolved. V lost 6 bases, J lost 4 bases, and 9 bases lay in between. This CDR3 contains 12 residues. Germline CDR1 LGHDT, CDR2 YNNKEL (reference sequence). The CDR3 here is CASSQIAETQYF. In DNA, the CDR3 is TGTGCCAGCAGTCAAATAGCAGAGACCCAGTACTTC.

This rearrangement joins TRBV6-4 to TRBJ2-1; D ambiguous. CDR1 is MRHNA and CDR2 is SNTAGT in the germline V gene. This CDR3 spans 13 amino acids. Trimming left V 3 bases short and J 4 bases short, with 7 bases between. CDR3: CASSDKEYNEQFF. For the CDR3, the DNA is TGTGCCAGCAGTGATAAGGAGTACAATGAGCAGTTCTTC.

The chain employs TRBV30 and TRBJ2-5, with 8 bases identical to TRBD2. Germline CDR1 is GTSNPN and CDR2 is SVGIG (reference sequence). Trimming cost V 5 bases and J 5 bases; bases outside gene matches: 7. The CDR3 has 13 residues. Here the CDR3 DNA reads TGTGCCTGGTCGGAAGCGGGAGTGGAGACCCAGTACTTC. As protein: CAWSEAGVETQYF. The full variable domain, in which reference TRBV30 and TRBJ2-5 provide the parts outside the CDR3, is SQTIHQWPATLVQPVGSPLSLECTVEGTSNPNLYWYRQAAGRGLQLLFYSVGIGQISSEVPQNLSASRPQDRQFILSSKKLLLSDSGFYLCAWSEAGVETQYFGPGTRLLVL.

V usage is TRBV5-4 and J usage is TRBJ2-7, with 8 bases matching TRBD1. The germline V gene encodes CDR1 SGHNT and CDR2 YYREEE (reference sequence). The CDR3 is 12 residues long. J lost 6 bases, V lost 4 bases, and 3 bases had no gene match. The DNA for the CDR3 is TGTGCCAGCAGCCTGACAGGGGTCGAGCAGTACTTC. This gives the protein CASSLTGVEQYF.

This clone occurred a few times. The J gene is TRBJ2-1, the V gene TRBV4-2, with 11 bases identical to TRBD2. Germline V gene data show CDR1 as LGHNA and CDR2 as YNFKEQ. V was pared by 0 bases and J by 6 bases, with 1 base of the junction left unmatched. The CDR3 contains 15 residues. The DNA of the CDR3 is TGTGCCAGCAGCCAAGATAGCGGGGGGGCCAATGAGCAGTTCTTC. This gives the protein CASSQDSGGANEQFF.

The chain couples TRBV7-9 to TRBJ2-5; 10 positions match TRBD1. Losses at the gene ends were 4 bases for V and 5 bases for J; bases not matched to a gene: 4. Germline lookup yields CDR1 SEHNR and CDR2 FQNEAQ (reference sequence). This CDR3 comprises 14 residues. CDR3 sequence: CASSSGTGVETQYF. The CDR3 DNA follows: TGTGCCAGCAGCTCCGGGACAGGGGTCGAGACCCAGTACTTC.

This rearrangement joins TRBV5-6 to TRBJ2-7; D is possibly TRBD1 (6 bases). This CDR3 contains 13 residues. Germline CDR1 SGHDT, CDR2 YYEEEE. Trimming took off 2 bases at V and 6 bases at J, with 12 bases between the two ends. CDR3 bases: TGTGCCAGCAGCTTTGGGGGCTTGAGCGAGCAGTACGTC. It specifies CASSFGGLSEQYV.

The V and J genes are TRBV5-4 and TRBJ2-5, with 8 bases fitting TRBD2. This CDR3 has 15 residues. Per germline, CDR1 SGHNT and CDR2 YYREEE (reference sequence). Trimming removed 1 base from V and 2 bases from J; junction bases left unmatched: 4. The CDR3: CASSLRGGAQETQYF. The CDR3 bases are TGTGCCAGCAGCTTGCGGGGGGGGGCACAAGAGACCCAGTACTTC.

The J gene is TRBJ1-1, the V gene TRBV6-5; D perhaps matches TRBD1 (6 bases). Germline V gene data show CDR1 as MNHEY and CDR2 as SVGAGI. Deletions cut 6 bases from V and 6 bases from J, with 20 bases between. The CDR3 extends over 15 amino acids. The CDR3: CASSLYVSGAAEAFF. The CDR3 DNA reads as TGTGCCAGCAGCCTTTACGTGTCAGGGGCGGCTGAAGCTTTCTTT.

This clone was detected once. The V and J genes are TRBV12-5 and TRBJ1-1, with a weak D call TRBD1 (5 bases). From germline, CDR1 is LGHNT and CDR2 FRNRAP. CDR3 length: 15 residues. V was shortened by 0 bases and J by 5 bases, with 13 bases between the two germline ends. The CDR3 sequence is CASGLVARAVTEAFF. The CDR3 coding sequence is TGTGCTAGTGGTTTGGTAGCCAGGGCAGTGACTGAAGCTTTCTTT.

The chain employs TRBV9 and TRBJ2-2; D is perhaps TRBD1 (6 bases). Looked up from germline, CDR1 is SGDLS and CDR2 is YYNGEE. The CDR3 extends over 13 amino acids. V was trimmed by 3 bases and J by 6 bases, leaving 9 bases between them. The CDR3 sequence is CASSAQGAGELFF. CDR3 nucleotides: TGTGCCAGCAGCGCACAGGGAGCCGGGGAGCTGTTTTTT.

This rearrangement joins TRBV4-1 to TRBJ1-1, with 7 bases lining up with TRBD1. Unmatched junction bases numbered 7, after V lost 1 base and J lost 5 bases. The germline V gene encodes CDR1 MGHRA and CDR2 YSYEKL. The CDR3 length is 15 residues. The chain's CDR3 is CASSQVSQGYTEAFF. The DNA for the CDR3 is TGCGCCAGCAGCCAAGTCTCACAGGGGTATACTGAAGCTTTCTTT.

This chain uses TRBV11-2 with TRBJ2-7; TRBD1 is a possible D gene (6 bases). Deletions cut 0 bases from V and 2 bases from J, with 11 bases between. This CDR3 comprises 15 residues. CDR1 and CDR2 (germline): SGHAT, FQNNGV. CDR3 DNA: TGTGCCAGCAGCTTAGAGGGCACAGGGACCTACGAGCAGTACTTC. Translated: CASSLEGTGTYEQYF.

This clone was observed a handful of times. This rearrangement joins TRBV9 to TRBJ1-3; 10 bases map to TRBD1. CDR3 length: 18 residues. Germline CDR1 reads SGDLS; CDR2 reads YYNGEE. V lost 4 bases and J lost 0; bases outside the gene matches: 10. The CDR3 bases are TGTGCCAGCAGCCCCCAGGGGACAGGGGCTAGCTCTGGAAACACCATATATTTT. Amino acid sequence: CASSPQGTGASSGNTIYF. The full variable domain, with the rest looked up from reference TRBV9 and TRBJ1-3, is DSGVTQTPKHLITATGQRVTLRCSPRSGDLSVYWYQQSLDQGLQFLIQYYNGEERAKGNILERFSAQQFPDLHSELNLSSLELGDSALYFCASSPQGTGASSGNTIYFGEGSWLTVV.

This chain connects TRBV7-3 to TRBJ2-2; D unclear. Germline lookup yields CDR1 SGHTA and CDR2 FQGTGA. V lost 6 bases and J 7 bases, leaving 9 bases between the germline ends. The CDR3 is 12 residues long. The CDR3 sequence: CASRSSDGELFF. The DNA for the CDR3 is TGTGCCAGCAGGTCTAGTGACGGGGAGCTGTTTTTT.

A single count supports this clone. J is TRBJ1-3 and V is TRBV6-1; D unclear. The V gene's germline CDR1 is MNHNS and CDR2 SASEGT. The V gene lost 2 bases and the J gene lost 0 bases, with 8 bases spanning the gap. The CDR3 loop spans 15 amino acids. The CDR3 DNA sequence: TGTGCCAGCAGTGAAAGAAGCACCTCTGGAAACACCATATATTTT. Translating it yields CASSERSTSGNTIYF.

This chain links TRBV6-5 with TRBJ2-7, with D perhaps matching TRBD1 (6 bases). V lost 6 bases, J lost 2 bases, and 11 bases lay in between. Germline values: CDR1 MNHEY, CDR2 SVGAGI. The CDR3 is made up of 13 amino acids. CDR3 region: CASRGTRTYEQYV. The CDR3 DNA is TGTGCCAGCAGAGGGACACGGACCTACGAGCAGTACGTC.